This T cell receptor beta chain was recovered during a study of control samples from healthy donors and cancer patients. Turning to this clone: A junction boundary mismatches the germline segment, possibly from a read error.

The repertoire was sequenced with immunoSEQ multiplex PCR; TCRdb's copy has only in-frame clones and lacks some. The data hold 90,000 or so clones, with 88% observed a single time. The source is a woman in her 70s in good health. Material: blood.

The CDR3 nucleotides read TGTGCCACCAGTGATTTAAGAACAGAGATTTTT. Translation gives CATSDLRTEIF. The genes are TRBV24-1 and TRBJ1-3; D is unresolved. The CDR3 spans 11 residues. CDR1 KGHDR and CDR2 SFDVKD come from the germline V gene.